This T cell receptor beta chain emerged from a study of T cells after yellow fever vaccination. Study summary: Fractions with few cells were prepared using SMART-Seq v4 Ultra Low Input.

The CDR3 sequence is 15 residues long. CDR1 is KGHSH, CDR2 LQKENI, per germline. Deletions cut 1 base from V and 3 bases from J, with 12 bases between. TCRdb reanalysed the 5' RACE reads using MiXCR and keeps one entry per CDR3 protein. The sample holds 230,000 or so distinct CDR3 sequences; about 3.5% are singletons and the top ten take around 19%. As to this clonotype: Its antigen is undetermined.

Study observations and caveats: Researchers report a weaker secondary response that nonetheless peaked faster, day 5 versus 15.

The chain couples TRBV18 to TRBJ1-1; tentatively, D is TRBD1 (6 bases). The source was PBMCs, collected 15 days after the yellow fever booster vaccination. This TCR derives from a man aged 18 to 30 who received the YFV17D yellow fever vaccine. The CDR3 protein is CASSPLGGGDTEAFF. CDR3 in DNA: TGTGCCAGCTCACCACTGGGAGGGGGAGACACTGAAGCTTTCTTT. Based on the CDR3 plus reference TRBV18 and TRBJ1-1, the full variable domain is NAGVMQNPRHLVRRRGQEARLRCSPMKGHSHVYWYRQLPEEGLKFMVYLQKENIIDESGMPKERFSAEFPKEGPSILRIQQVVRGDSAAYFCASSPLGGGDTEAFFGQGTRLTVV.